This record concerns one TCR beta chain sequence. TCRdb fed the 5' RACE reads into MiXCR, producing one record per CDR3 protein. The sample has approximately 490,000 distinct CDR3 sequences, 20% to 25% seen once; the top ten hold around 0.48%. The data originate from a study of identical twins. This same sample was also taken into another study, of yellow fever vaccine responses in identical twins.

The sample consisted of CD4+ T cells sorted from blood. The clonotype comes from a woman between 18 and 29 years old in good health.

CDR3 residues: CASSNSDYGYTF. The CDR3, as DNA: TGTGCCAGCAGTAACTCCGACTATGGCTACACCTTC. This sequence joins TRBV2 and TRBJ1-2; no definite D call. The V end lost 5 bases, the J end lost 3 bases, and 7 bases lay between the germline ends. This CDR3 region has 12 residues. Germline lookup yields CDR1 SNHLY and CDR2 FYNNEI.